The rows below give T cell receptor beta chains drawn from one sample of a study of T cells in Graves' hyperthyroidism and ophthalmopathy. TCRdb reprocessed the multiplex PCR reads with MiXCR, giving one entry per CDR3 protein. The repertoire holds roughly 500,000 distinct CDR3 sequences, with 46% as singletons. The material sequenced was peripheral blood or thyroid tissue (not recorded which). The source is an adult woman with Graves' disease, either hyperthyroidism or ophthalmopathy (not recorded which). CDR3s include the opening cysteine and the closing phenylalanine or tryptophan. The D gene is left open where the match is weak. The size entry is marked missing in some rows and otherwise reads once, few, many or a size class.

D gene	clone size	V gene	CDR3 length	J gene	CDR3 DNA	CDR3 protein
TRBD2	few	TRBV5-6	16	TRBJ2-2	TGTGCCAGCAGCTTTTACCGGGAGGGCCACGGCGGGGAGCTGTTTTTT	CASSFYREGHGGELFF
NA	many	TRBV29-1	13	TRBJ1-1	TGCAGCGTCAACAGGGACCAGAACACTGAAGCTTTCTTT	CSVNRDQNTEAFF
NA	NA	TRBV29-1	15	TRBJ1-2	TGCAGTGCTAGAGACCGCCAGGGGAAGGTCTATGGCTACACCTTC	CSARDRQGKVYGYTF
NA	few	TRBV2	10	TRBJ1-2	TGTGCCAGCGTCCTCTATGGCTACACCTTC	CASVLYGYTF
NA	once	TRBV20-1	13	TRBJ2-7	TGCAGTGCTAGACCCCCTAGGAAGTACGAGCAGTACTTC	CSARPPRKYEQYF
NA	many	TRBV20-1	10	TRBJ1-4	TGCAGTGCAGCAGGGGTAAAACTGTTTTTT	CSAAGVKLFF
NA	many	TRBV12-3/TRBV12-4	13	TRBJ1-2	TGTGCCAGTGGGGGGCGGTCCAACTATGGCTACACCTTC	CASGGRSNYGYTF
TRBD1	many	TRBV4-1	15	TRBJ2-7	TGCGCCAGCAGCCAACTCCCGACAGGGCGGTACGAGCAGTACTTC	CASSQLPTGRYEQYF
TRBD1	few	TRBV7-9	18	TRBJ2-2	TGTGCCAGCAGCTCATCCCCCTGGGCAGGGGGCTACACCGGGGAGCTGTTTTTT	CASSSSPWAGGYTGELFF
NA	many	TRBV12-3/TRBV12-4	12	TRBJ1-3	TGTGCCAGCAGTTTAAAGGGAAACACCATATATTTT	CASSLKGNTIYF
NA	many	TRBV7-2	15	TRBJ1-4	TGTGCCAGCAGCTTAGTCCTGGGGGCGTATGAAAAACTGTTTTTT	CASSLVLGAYEKLFF
NA	NA	TRBV5-1	13	TRBJ2-5	TGCGCCAGCAGGTCTTGGGGGCGAGAGACCCAGTACTTC	CASRSWGRETQYF
NA	many	TRBV20-1	13	TRBJ1-1	TGCAGTGCTAGAGATCGGGTATTGGCTGAAGCTTTCTTT	CSARDRVLAEAFF
NA	NA	TRBV5-1	11	TRBJ1-6	TGCGCCAGCAGAGATTCGCAATCCCTCCACTTT	CASRDSQSLHF
NA	NA	TRBV29-1	14	TRBJ2-7	TGCAGCGTTGATGATACGGGCAAGACCTACGAGCAGTACTTC	CSVDDTGKTYEQYF
NA	NA	TRBV6-1	14	TRBJ2-7	TGTGCCATCAGTGAAGCCGGGACTCTCCACGAGCAGTACTTC	CAISEAGTLHEQYF
NA	few	TRBV7-2	14	TRBJ1-1	TGTGCCAGCAGCTGGGGGACTCGGGGGACTGAAGCTTTCTTT	CASSWGTRGTEAFF
TRBD1	few	TRBV7-2	15	TRBJ1-6	TGTGCCAGCAGCTCGACAGGGGGCGTATCTTCACCCCTCCACTTT	CASSSTGGVSSPLHF
NA	NA	TRBV2	16	TRBJ1-2	TGTGCCAGCAGAGCAAAAACCGGGACGGCAAACTATGGCTACACCTTC	CASRAKTGTANYGYTF
TRBD1	NA	TRBV29-1	11	TRBJ1-2	TGCAGCTTACAGGGGAACTATGGCTACACCTTC	CSLQGNYGYTF
TRBD2	many	TRBV7-2	16	TRBJ2-2	TGTGCCAGCAGCCAGACTAGCGGGAGGGCTGCCGGGGAGCTGTTTTTT	CASSQTSGRAAGELFF
NA	many	TRBV9	15	TRBJ1-4	TGTGCCAGCAGCGCCGGACAATTAGTGGATGAAAAACTGTTTTTT	CASSAGQLVDEKLFF
NA	many	TRBV19	15	TRBJ2-7	TGTGCCAGTAGTAAGTCTAGGTCAAACCCCTACGAGCAGTACTTC	CASSKSRSNPYEQYF
TRBD1	NA	TRBV6-4	14	TRBJ2-5	TGTGCCAGCAGGACTCACAGGGGACGAGAGACCCAGTACTTC	CASRTHRGRETQYF
NA	NA	TRBV20-1	13	TRBJ1-1	TGCAGTGCTAGGAGACAGCTAGACACTGAAGCTTTCTTT	CSARRQLDTEAFF
NA	many	TRBV11-2	13	TRBJ1-2	TGTGCCAGCAGCTTAGATCGAGACCAGGGCTACACCTTC	CASSLDRDQGYTF
NA	many	TRBV2	13	TRBJ1-5	TGTGCCAGCAGATCTGGGGGCAATCAGCCCCAGCATTTT	CASRSGGNQPQHF
TRBD1	NA	TRBV19	14	TRBJ1-5	TGTGCCAGTAGTATCCTGGGACAGCAAGAGACCCAGCATTTT	CASSILGQQETQHF
NA	NA	TRBV11-2	13	TRBJ1-5	TGTGCCAGCAGCTTCGGGTGGGGTCAGCCCCAGCATTTT	CASSFGWGQPQHF
NA	many	TRBV19	12	TRBJ1-2	TGTGCCAGTAGTGCAGCCAGGGGTGGCTACACCTTC	CASSAARGGYTF
NA	many	TRBV12-3/TRBV12-4	14	TRBJ2-5	TGTGCCAGCAGCACAGGGTCCGCGGAAGAGACCCAGTACTTC	CASSTGSAEETQYF
NA	few	TRBV7-2	15	TRBJ1-1	TGTGCCAGCAGCTTGAGGACGGCAGAGAACACTGAAGCTTTCTTT	CASSLRTAENTEAFF
NA	many	TRBV7-9	12	TRBJ1-1	TGTGCCAGCAGCTTAGCGCGCAGGGATGCTTTCTTT	CASSLARRDAFF
NA	many	TRBV7-9	18	TRBJ2-2	TGTGCCAGCAGCCCCGGCCGGACTTCTCCTCGGTACACCGGGGAGCTGTTTTTT	CASSPGRTSPRYTGELFF
NA	NA	TRBV5-4	13	TRBJ2-5	TGTGCCAGCAGCCCCCGAGGGAATCAGCCCCAGTACTTC	CASSPRGNQPQYF
NA	NA	TRBV10-3	13	TRBJ2-5	TGTGCCATCAGTCTATCGGGACACGAGACCCAGTACTTC	CAISLSGHETQYF
TRBD1	NA	TRBV7-9	15	TRBJ2-7	TGTGCCAGCAGCTCACTCCGGGACAGGAACTACGAGCAGCACTTC	CASSSLRDRNYEQHF
TRBD1	few	TRBV7-2	15	TRBJ1-2	TGTGCCAGCAGTAAGCCGGGACAGGGGGCGAAGGGCTACACCTTC	CASSKPGQGAKGYTF
NA	many	TRBV11-2	14	TRBJ2-6	TGTGCCAGCAGCCACACTCCTGGGGCCAACGTCCTGACTTTC	CASSHTPGANVLTF
NA	NA	TRBV2	15	TRBJ1-5	TGTGCCAGCAGCTGGAAAGGCCTTAGCAATCAGCCCCAGCATTTT	CASSWKGLSNQPQHF
NA	few	TRBV20-1	17	TRBJ1-2	TGCAGTGCCCCTCGGCCAGGGGTCACTTCCGGGGACGATGGCTACACCTTC	CSAPRPGVTSGDDGYTF
TRBD2	few	TRBV7-3	15	TRBJ2-7	TGTGCCAGCAGCCCTCGGACTAGCGGCCCCTACGAGCAGTACTTC	CASSPRTSGPYEQYF
NA	NA	TRBV5-1	14	TRBJ2-5	TGCGCCAGCAGTTTGCGGGACGCCCAAGAGACCCAGTACTTC	CASSLRDAQETQYF
NA	NA	TRBV9	16	TRBJ2-5	TGTGCCAGCTCACCACGGCCATCTGGGTCCCAAGAGACCCAGTACTTC	CASSPRPSGSQETQYF
TRBD1	NA	TRBV7-2	15	TRBJ1-2	TGTGCCAGCAGCTTACAGACAGGGGTTTCCTATGGCTACACCTTC	CASSLQTGVSYGYTF
TRBD1	NA	TRBV29-1	13	TRBJ1-5	TGCAGCAGAGGACAGGGGGCAGCTCAGCCCCAGCATTTT	CSRGQGAAQPQHF
TRBD2	NA	TRBV20-1	13	TRBJ2-7	TGCAGTGCTGTACTAGCGGGAGGGGGCGAGCAGTACTTC	CSAVLAGGGEQYF
NA	NA	TRBV29-1	15	TRBJ1-2	TGCAGCGTTCCCTGGCCAGGAAGGTGGCCTATTGGCTACACCTTC	CSVPWPGRWPIGYTF
NA	NA	TRBV6-1	13	TRBJ2-2	TGTGCCAGCCGACCCCAGGGGTCCGGGGAGCTGTTTTTT	CASRPQGSGELFF
NA	many	TRBV20-1	11	TRBJ2-3	TGCAGTGCCTACCCCACAGATACGCAGTATTTT	CSAYPTDTQYF
TRBD1	NA	TRBV20-1	15	TRBJ1-5	TGCACAGCTAGAGCGCCGGACAGGGAGAGTCAGCCCCAGCATTTT	CTARAPDRESQPQHF
NA	few	TRBV19	13	TRBJ1-1	TGTGCCAGTAGTGAAGTCGGGAGGACTGAAGCTTTCTTT	CASSEVGRTEAFF
NA	many	TRBV15	11	TRBJ1-1	TGTGCCACCAGCCGAAACACTGAAGCTTTCTTT	CATSRNTEAFF
NA	once	TRBV12-5	11	TRBJ2-5	TGTGCTAGTGGTTCAAAAGAGACCCAGTACTTC	CASGSKETQYF
TRBD1	NA	TRBV7-9	12	TRBJ1-2	TGTGCCAGCAGCCAACAGGGGGGGATCTACACCTTC	CASSQQGGIYTF